This T cell receptor beta chain was retrieved from a study of cytomegalovirus exposure and HLA in healthy donors. With 60 Vbeta and 13 Jbeta primers, the PCR was carried out. Libraries were prepared by immunoSEQ multiplex PCR; TCRdb keeps only in-frame clonotypes and omits some of them. Here the sample spans tens of thousands of clones, roughly 73% being singletons. Germline-derived CDR1 and CDR2 are SGHRS and YFSETQ. The CDR3 contains 15 residues. The trim removed 3 bases at V and 1 base at J, leaving 4 bases unmatched. The sequenced material came from PBMCs. J is TRBJ2-7 and V is TRBV5-1, with 10 nucleotides matching TRBD1. This TCR was sampled from a male donor in good health and CMV-seropositive. DNA of the CDR3: TGCGCCAGCAGCTACCGGGACAGGGGATCCTACGAGCAGTACTTC. This codes for CASSYRDRGSYEQYF.